The sequence of this T cell receptor (beta chain) was determined in a study of human T cells and chemical hapten exposure. About the study: For sensitization, 2% DPC was applied to an approximately 2 cm by approximately 2 cm patch of upper inner arm skin.

The time point: patch test 3, about 24 weeks after DPC sensitization. Treatment of the sample: therapeutic diphenylcyclopropenone sensitization with weekly scalp DPC. Staff drew blood before applying each patch test. TCRdb called the RACE reads again in MiXCR, with one record for every CDR3 protein. The sample contains about 120,000 distinct CDR3 sequences, around 11% of which appear only once. V gave up 0 bases and J gave up 4 bases; unmatched junction bases: 4. Germline values: CDR1 ENHRY, CDR2 SYGVKD. The CDR3 length is 15 residues. J is TRBJ2-3 and V is TRBV10-3, with 7 positions matching TRBD2. Here the sequenced sample was whole blood, taken in connection with sensitization to the hapten diphenylcyclopropenone (DPC). The TCR sequence derives from a woman between 50 and 59 years old with alopecia areata. Some clones in this sample may be carry-over from other donors' samples. CDR3 sequence (DNA): TGTGCCATCAGTGAGTCCAGGGAGGGAGCAGATACGCAGTATTTT. Its translation: CAISESREGADTQYF.